One and the same sample provided the 10 T cell receptor beta chains below, sequenced in a study of PD-1 blockade in classical Hodgkin lymphoma. Each patient experienced a relapse that followed autologous stem cell transplantation, and brentuximab vedotin exposure varied. Libraries were prepared by immunoSEQ multiplex PCR; TCRdb keeps only in-frame clonotypes and omits some of them. Of roughly 61,000 clones listed, 80% to 90% are singletons. Sequences were derived from peripheral blood mononuclear cells (PBMCs), sampled at baseline. The receptor set was obtained from a human donor with classical Hodgkin lymphoma.

This chain links TRBV6-5 with TRBJ2-3; the D is unclear. V dropped 0 bases and J dropped 8 bases, with 12 bases sitting between them. Per germline, CDR1 MNHEY and CDR2 SVGAGI. The CDR3 sequence is 14 residues long. CDR3 DNA: TGTGCCAGCAGTTACTCGAAATCTTCACTTACGCAGTATTTT. Translation: CASSYSKSSLTQYF.

This chain uses TRBV5-6 with TRBJ2-3; 7 bases fit TRBD2. J gave up 3 bases and V 4 bases, and 8 bases lay outside the gene matches. CDR1 SGHDT and CDR2 YYEEEE come from the germline V gene. The CDR3 runs 15 residues. Here the CDR3 reads CASSPPGRMTDTQYF. DNA of the CDR3: TGTGCCAGCAGCCCACCCGGGAGGATGACAGATACGCAGTATTTT.

The chain recombines TRBV7-3 with TRBJ1-2; tentative D call: TRBD1 (6 bases). From germline, CDR1 is SGHTA and CDR2 FQGTGA. The V and J ends lost 5 bases and 6 bases respectively, with 10 bases between them. This CDR3 has 12 residues. The CDR3 nucleotides are TGTGCCAGCAGCCGGACAGCCCATGGCTACACCTTC. It specifies CASSRTAHGYTF. The variable domain in full, with the rest retrieved from reference TRBV7-3 and TRBJ1-2, is GAGVSQTPSNKVTEKGKYVELRCDPISGHTALYWYRQSLGQGPEFLIYFQGTGAADDSGLPNDRFFAVRPEGSVSTLKIQRTERGDSAVYLCASSRTAHGYTFGSGTRLTVV.

The rearrangement uses TRBV6-1 and TRBJ2-1, with D perhaps given as TRBD1 or TRBD2 (5 bases each). Trimming cost V 3 bases and J 10 bases, with 16 bases left between them. The CDR3 covers 14 residues. CDR1 MNHNS and CDR2 SASEGT come from the germline V gene. The CDR3 here is CASSDRDGGREQFF. DNA of the CDR3: TGTGCCAGCAGTGACCGGGATGGGGGACGCGAGCAGTTCTTC.

The genes are TRBV5-6 and TRBJ2-7; weak D call: TRBD2 (6 bases). The CDR3 is made up of 14 amino acids. The germline gives CDR1 SGHDT, CDR2 YYEEEE. The ends were cut back, 1 base at V and 3 bases at J, with 11 bases in the middle. This CDR3 is CASSLRGGVYEQYF. Here the CDR3 DNA reads TGTGCCAGCAGCTTGCGGGGCGGGGTCTACGAGCAGTACTTC.

The J gene is TRBJ2-3, the V gene TRBV30; 7 bases are shared with TRBD2. This CDR3 comprises 16 residues. From germline, CDR1 is GTSNPN and CDR2 SVGIG (reference sequence). The V gene end was trimmed by 6 bases and the J gene end by 0 bases; junction bases not matched to a gene: 12. As DNA, the CDR3 is TGTGCCTGTTTCCCGTGGTGGGGGGGAAGCACAGATACGCAGTATTTT. It yields the protein CACFPWWGGSTDTQYF.

The genes are TRBV18 and TRBJ2-3, with D maybe TRBD1 (6 bases). The V gene's germline CDR1 is KGHSH and CDR2 LQKENI. Trimming took 4 bases from V and 0 from J, leaving 8 bases between them. There are 14 residues in the CDR3. CDR3 amino acids: CASSRGPSTDTQYF. Here the CDR3 DNA reads TGTGCCAGCTCACGGGGGCCTAGCACAGATACGCAGTATTTT.

The chain recombines TRBV6-5 with TRBJ1-1; D remains unclear. Trimming removed 7 bases at V and 5 bases at J, with 17 bases between. CDR3 length: 14 residues. Germline V CDR1 and CDR2: MNHEY, SVGAGI. For the CDR3, the DNA is TGTGCCAGCACCCTTTTGGGTTTCGGAACTGAAGCTTTCTTT. Translating gives CASTLLGFGTEAFF.

The chain recombines TRBV11-2 with TRBJ2-5, with D unresolved. The V gene lost 6 bases and the J gene lost 5 bases, with 7 bases spanning the gap. The CDR3 covers 11 residues. CDR1 is SGHAT, CDR2 FQNNGV, per germline. The CDR3 nucleotides read TGTGCCAGCAGGTTATTCGAGACCCAGTACTTC. Translated, it gives CASRLFETQYF.

The chain uses TRBV11-3 and TRBJ2-2; D possibly corresponds to TRBD1 (5 bases). This CDR3 has 12 residues. Germline V gene data show CDR1 as SGHNT and CDR2 as YENEEA. Trimming cost V 6 bases and J 6 bases, with 8 bases left between them. CDR3 sequence (DNA): TGTGCCAGCAGTCCAGGGTCCGGGGAGCTGTTTTTT. It yields the protein CASSPGSGELFF.